This T cell receptor (beta chain) comes out of a study of CD8+CD57+ T cells in acquired aplastic anemia. A note on this clonotype: This clone may be a read error of a much larger clone one base away.

The use of genomic DNA as template underpinned the TCR beta VDJ and CDR3 profiling. TCRdb called the reads again in MiXCR, with one record for every CDR3 protein. The sample yields 450,000 to 600,000 distinct CDR3 sequences, approximately 33% seen once. All sequencing subjects had displayed CD8+CD57+ cell expansion on flow cytometry. The V gene's germline CDR1 is SGHTA and CDR2 FQGNSA. V lost 5 bases and J lost 3, with 14 bases in between. This CDR3 is built from 14 residues. Input material: sorted CD4+, CD8+, or CD8+CD57+ T cells (not recorded which) from PBMCs. The V gene is TRBV7-2, the J gene TRBJ2-7; D uncertain. The source is a human donor with aplastic anemia. CDR3 coding DNA: TGTGCCAGCAGCACTCACGCGTGCCGCTACGAGCAGTACTTC. Its protein product is CASSTHACRYEQYF.